What follows are 11 T cell receptor beta chains derived from one specimen sequenced in a study of OX40 agonist ivuxolimab in advanced cancers. Some clones are missing from TCRdb's copy, which holds only in-frame ones; the method was immunoSEQ multiplex PCR. The sample gives 14,000 to 15,000 clones, less than 85% of which show up once; around a third is in the top ten. The specimen was CD4+ or CD8+ T cells sorted from blood, collected in a trial of the OX40 agonist ivuxolimab. All receptors come from an adult with an advanced solid tumor such as melanoma, head and neck, liver or kidney cancer.

The chain couples TRBV7-9 to TRBJ2-6, with D unclear. This CDR3 spans 16 amino acids. Per the germline V gene, CDR1 is SEHNR and CDR2 is FQNEAQ (reference sequence). The V and J ends lost 5 bases and 1 base respectively, with 12 bases between them. CDR3 amino acids: CASSTNSGSGANVLTF. In DNA, the CDR3 is TGTGCCAGCAGCACCAACAGTGGTTCTGGGGCCAACGTCCTGACTTTC. The whole variable domain, filled in from reference TRBV7-9 and TRBJ2-6, reads DTGVSQNPRHKITKRGQNVTFRCDPISEHNRLYWYRQTLGQGPEFLTYFQNEAQLEKSRLLSDRFSAERPKGSFSTLEIQRTEQGDSAMYLCASSTNSGSGANVLTFGAGSRLTVL.

This chain joins TRBV27 and TRBJ1-3; the D gene is possibly TRBD1 (6 bases). In germline, CDR1 is MNHEY, CDR2 SMNVEV (reference sequence). This CDR3 is 14 amino acids long. The V end lost 8 bases, the J end lost 1 base, and 12 bases lay between the germline ends. CDR3 nucleotides: TGTGCCAGCCGATTGCAGGGGTCTGGAAACACCATATATTTT. Translating gives CASRLQGSGNTIYF.

On this clone: A read error may produce the germline difference seen at one junction end. The V gene is TRBV5-1, the J gene TRBJ2-6, with TRBD1 as a possible D gene (5 bases). The CDR3 loop spans 18 amino acids. CDR1 is SGHRS and CDR2 is YFSETQ in the germline V gene. The CDR3 DNA follows: TGCGCCAGCAGCTTGTTAGGGGTATCAGGAGCTGGGGCCAACATCCTGACTTTC. Encoded protein: CASSLLGVSGAGANILTF. The whole variable domain, remainder taken from reference TRBV5-1 and TRBJ2-6, is KAGVTQTPRYLIKTRGQQVTLSCSPISGHRSVSWYQQTPGQGLQFLFEYFSETQRNKGNFPGRFSGRQFSNSRSEMNVSTLELGDSALYLCASSLLGVSGAGANILTFGAGSRLTVL.

This chain uses TRBV13 with TRBJ2-1; TRBD2 matches at 11 bases. The trim removed 5 bases at V and 8 bases at J, leaving 14 bases unmatched. Germline-derived CDR1 and CDR2 are PRHDT and FYEKMQ (reference sequence). The length of the CDR3 is 17 residues. CDR3 sequence (DNA): TGTGCCAGCAGCCATCACCATAGCGGGAGGGCGGAGGATGAGCAGTTCTTC. This sequence encodes CASSHHHSGRAEDEQFF. Full variable domain (missing parts from reference TRBV13 and TRBJ2-1): AAGVIQSPRHLIKEKRETATLKCYPIPRHDTVYWYQQGPGQDPQFLISFYEKMQSDKGSIPDRFSAQQFSDYHSELNMSSLELGDSALYFCASSHHHSGRAEDEQFFGPGTRLTVL.

This clone was observed a few times. V and J are TRBV6-1 and TRBJ2-7; D is undetermined. V shed 1 base and J shed 3 bases, with 13 bases lying between them. In germline, CDR1 is MNHNS, CDR2 SASEGT. The CDR3 extends over 15 amino acids. CDR3 DNA sequence: TGTGCCAGCAGTGAAGGGTCCGGGTTCTACTACGAGCAGTACTTC. Translated, it gives CASSEGSGFYYEQYF.

The rearrangement links TRBV7-8 to TRBJ2-5; D may be TRBD2 (5 bases). Per the germline V gene, CDR1 is SGHVS and CDR2 is FQNEAQ. With 2 bases removed from V and 5 bases from J, the gap between germline ends came to 9 bases. CDR3 length equals 13 residues. CDR3 nucleotide sequence: TGTGCCAGCAGCTTACGAGGGCCCGAGACCCAGTACTTC. It is translated as CASSLRGPETQYF. The full variable domain, in which reference TRBV7-8 and TRBJ2-5 provide the parts outside the CDR3, is GAGVSQSPRYKVAKRGQDVALRCDPISGHVSLFWYQQALGQGPEFLTYFQNEAQLDKSGLPSDRFFAERPEGSVSTLKIQRTQQEDSAVYLCASSLRGPETQYFGPGTRLLVL.

On this clone: This likely stems from a read error, as it lies one base from a far larger clone. Within the sample, other DNA sequences also encode this same CDR3. The rearrangement links TRBV5-4 to TRBJ2-2, with 8 bases identical to TRBD2. CDR1 is SGHNT and CDR2 is YYREEE in the germline V gene (reference sequence). With V trimmed by 4 bases and J by 4 bases, 6 bases remained unmatched. There are 15 residues in the CDR3. The CDR3 sequence is CASSRVAGITGELFF. The CDR3 region has the DNA TGTGCCAGCAGCCGAGTAGCGGGAATCACCGGGGAGCTGTTTTTT. Based on the CDR3 plus reference TRBV5-4 and TRBJ2-2, the full variable domain is ETGVTQSPTHLIKTRGQQVTLRCSSQSGHNTVSWYQQALGQGPQFIFQYYREEENGRGNFPPRFSGLQFPNYSSELNVNALELDDSALYLCASSRVAGITGELFFGEGSRLTVL.

The count of this clone is one. The rearrangement links TRBV5-5 to TRBJ2-7; 11 bases agree with TRBD2. CDR3 length equals 18 residues. The germline gives CDR1 SGHKS, CDR2 YYEKEE (reference sequence). The J segment lost 3 bases and the V segment lost 3 bases, leaving 14 bases of the junction unmatched. The CDR3 is CASSSSLAGAGGDYEQYF. The DNA of the CDR3 is TGTGCCAGCAGCTCCTCACTAGCGGGGGCCGGCGGAGACTACGAGCAGTACTTC.

This chain joins TRBV5-6 and TRBJ2-7; TRBD2 matches 13 bases. CDR3 length: 19 residues. V dropped 3 bases and J dropped 0; count of bases not matched to a gene: 12. Germline CDR1 reads SGHDT; CDR2 reads YYEEEE. In nucleotides, the CDR3 is TGTGCCAGCAGCTACCGACCGGGACTAGCGGGAAGGAGCTCCTACGAGCAGTACTTC. Its protein is CASSYRPGLAGRSSYEQYF.

The rearrangement uses TRBV19 and TRBJ2-1; D might be TRBD2 (5 bases). This CDR3 spans 15 amino acids. CDR1 and CDR2 (germline): LNHDA, SQIVND (reference sequence). V was pared by 6 bases and J by 2 bases, with 14 bases between. The CDR3 protein is CASRPTSSAYNEQFF. The CDR3 nucleotides read TGTGCCAGTAGACCAACTAGTAGCGCCTACAATGAGCAGTTCTTC.

This clone has a single count. This chain connects TRBV6-4 to TRBJ2-3; D unresolved. CDR1 and CDR2 from the germline V gene are MRHNA and SNTAGT. The CDR3 totals 12 residues. Trimming removed 2 bases from V and 7 bases from J, with 7 bases in between. CDR3 sequence reads: CASSDDVNTQYF. CDR3 DNA: TGTGCCAGCAGTGACGACGTAAATACGCAGTATTTT.